This note documents a single TCR beta chain sequence. The source of the sample is a study of identical twins. Trimming removed 4 bases from V and 3 bases from J; junction bases left unmatched: 8. Germline-derived CDR1 and CDR2 are MGHRA and YSYEKL. This CDR3 is built from 15 residues. Carrying unique molecular identifiers, the cDNA also gained a universal primer site through template switching. TCRdb independently ran MiXCR on the 5' RACE reads; one entry per CDR3 protein. The sample yields 350,000 to 600,000 distinct CDR3 sequences, about 14% seen once. The same sample was also studied in work on yellow fever vaccine responses in identical twins.

The sequence was obtained from a woman aged 18-29 years in good health. The chain has TRBV4-1 and TRBJ2-7, with 8 bases fitting TRBD1. The specimen was CD4+ T cells sorted from blood. CDR3 coding DNA: TGCGCCAGCAGCCGGTCTGGGACAGGAGGCTACGAGCAGTACTTC. It codes for CASSRSGTGGYEQYF.